These 22 T cell receptor beta chains were sequenced from one sample in a study of radiation and T cells in renal cell carcinoma. Profiling relied on immunoSEQ multiplex PCR, and the TCRdb table lists in-frame clones only, not all of them. The repertoire consists of around 120,000 clones, with more than 80% occurring once and the leading ten covering approximately 2%. Time point described: blood 2 weeks post-SBRT. Noted treatment: 15 Gy SBRT to primary tumor, nephrectomy 4 weeks later. Here the sequenced sample was blood, taken from a patient whose treatment included radiotherapy and nephrectomy. These receptors all come from a woman aged 55-70 years with renal cell carcinoma.

This chain connects TRBV6-5 to TRBJ1-2, with D maybe TRBD1 (6 bases). CDR1 MNHEY and CDR2 SVGAGI come from the germline V gene. The CDR3 has 15 residues. Trimming left V 0 bases short and J 1 base short, with 9 bases between. The CDR3 nucleotides read TGTGCCAGCAGTTACTCAAGGGGGTTTAACTATGGCTACACCTTC. This sequence encodes CASSYSRGFNYGYTF.

Only one count was recorded for this clone. V gene TRBV11-2 combines with J gene TRBJ2-5, with a possible D match to TRBD2 (5 bases). CDR1 is SGHAT and CDR2 is FQNNGV in the germline V gene. The CDR3 length is 17 residues. V shed 5 bases and J shed 4 bases, with 23 bases lying between them. In nucleotides, the CDR3 is TGTGCCAGCAGCACGCGATTTCCGGGATTGAGTTTAGAGACCCAGTACTTC. The encoded protein is CASSTRFPGLSLETQYF. Full variable domain (remainder filled in from reference TRBV11-2 and TRBJ2-5): EAGVAQSPRYKIIEKRQSVAFWCNPISGHATLYWYQQILGQGPKLLIQFQNNGVVDDSQLPKDRFSAERLKGVDSTLKIQPAKLEDSAVYLCASSTRFPGLSLETQYFGPGTRLLVL.

This chain joins TRBV7-2 and TRBJ2-7; D may be TRBD2 (5 bases). V was cut by 6 bases and J by 0 bases, with 18 bases left in between. The germline V gene encodes CDR1 SGHTA and CDR2 FQGNSA. The length of the CDR3 is 16 residues. CDR3 amino acids: CASSPYSDNPSYEQYF. As DNA, the CDR3 is TGTGCCAGCAGTCCCTATAGCGACAACCCCTCCTACGAGCAGTACTTC.

The V and J genes are TRBV9 and TRBJ1-4; D unresolved. CDR1 and CDR2 from the germline V gene are SGDLS and YYNGEE. This CDR3 region has 13 residues. V gave up 0 bases and J gave up 6 bases, with 6 bases separating them. CDR3 nucleotides: TGTGCCAGCAGCGTAGCTGGGGATGAAAAACTGTTTTTT. Translating it yields CASSVAGDEKLFF.

This clone came up once. The rearrangement joins TRBV7-2 to TRBJ2-1; TRBD1 might be the D (6 bases). Germline CDR1 SGHTA, CDR2 FQGNSA. This CDR3 spans 14 amino acids. V shed 3 bases and J shed 6 bases, with 12 bases lying between them. CDR3 bases: TGTGCCAGCAGCTTTTCGCAGGGGCCCAATGAGCAGTTCTTC. Amino acids: CASSFSQGPNEQFF. The variable domain in full, completed from reference TRBV7-2 and TRBJ2-1, reads GAGVSQSPSNKVTEKGKDVELRCDPISGHTALYWYRQSLGQGLEFLIYFQGNSAPDKSGLPSDRFSAERTGGSVSTLTIQRTQQEDSAVYLCASSFSQGPNEQFFGPGTRLTVL.

The chain joins TRBV29-1 to TRBJ1-1; the D gene is possibly TRBD1 (5 bases). The CDR3 loop spans 13 amino acids. Germline loops: CDR1 SQVTM, CDR2 ANQGSEA. With 6 bases removed from V and 5 bases from J, the gap between germline ends came to 16 bases. The chain's CDR3 is CSVRRGAGTEAFF. The CDR3 DNA reads as TGCAGCGTCCGGAGGGGCGCGGGAACTGAAGCTTTCTTT.

This clone appeared a single time. The rearrangement links TRBV7-9 to TRBJ1-2; perhaps TRBD1 as D (5 bases). In germline, CDR1 is SEHNR, CDR2 FQNEAQ (reference sequence). The CDR3 extends over 11 amino acids. V lost 4 bases and J 8 bases, leaving 8 bases between the germline ends. DNA of the CDR3: TGTGCCAGCAGCTACCGGGGCGGCTACACCTTC. Its translation: CASSYRGGYTF.

J is TRBJ2-5 and V is TRBV2, with a possible D match to TRBD2 (6 bases). Per the germline V gene, CDR1 is SNHLY and CDR2 is FYNNEI. The CDR3 length is 16 residues. V was cut by 6 bases and J by 4 bases, with 21 bases left in between. In DNA, the CDR3 is TGTGCCAGCAGGATTATCTTGTCCGGGGGAGGAGAGACCCAGTACTTC. This encodes CASRIILSGGGETQYF.

Concerning this clone itself: The same CDR3 can be traced to other DNA sequences in this sample. The chain uses TRBV6-5 and TRBJ1-2; D remains ambiguous. Germline V gene data show CDR1 as MNHEY and CDR2 as SVGAGI. Trimming stripped 6 bases from V and 2 bases from J, with 10 bases between. The CDR3 consists of 13 residues. CDR3 in DNA: TGTGCCAGCAGCCCAGGACGGAACTATGGCTACACCTTC. Its protein product is CASSPGRNYGYTF.

This chain uses TRBV2 with TRBJ2-1; D remains ambiguous. The CDR3 has 16 residues. The V gene lost 7 bases and the J gene lost 0 bases, with 16 bases spanning the gap. Germline values: CDR1 SNHLY, CDR2 FYNNEI. The CDR3 coding sequence is TGTGCCAGCAACCAAGACTGGGTGAGCTCCTACAATGAGCAGTTCTTC. As protein: CASNQDWVSSYNEQFF.

As regards this clone: The sample carries other DNA sequences with the same CDR3. The chain uses TRBV7-9 and TRBJ2-5, with no clear D. The CDR3 is 12 residues long. CDR1 is SEHNR, CDR2 FQNEAQ, per germline (reference sequence). Trimming left V 2 bases short and J 5 bases short, with 6 bases between. The CDR3 nucleotides are TGTGCCAGCAGCTTAAAGGGCGAGACCCAGTACTTC. Its protein product is CASSLKGETQYF. Full variable domain (remainder filled in from reference TRBV7-9 and TRBJ2-5): DTGVSQNPRHKITKRGQNVTFRCDPISEHNRLYWYRQTLGQGPEFLTYFQNEAQLEKSRLLSDRFSAERPKGSFSTLEIQRTEQGDSAMYLCASSLKGETQYFGPGTRLLVL.

The chain links TRBV19 to TRBJ2-7; 9 bases are shared with TRBD1. The germline gives CDR1 LNHDA, CDR2 SQIVND (reference sequence). CDR3 length equals 15 residues. V shed 6 bases and J 0 bases; nucleotides not matched to a gene: 6. As DNA, the CDR3 is TGTGCCAGTAGAGCCGGACAGGGGACCTCCTACGAGCAGTACTTC. It translates to CASRAGQGTSYEQYF.

The chain combines TRBV6-1 with TRBJ2-7; no clear D gene. The CDR3 consists of 14 residues. CDR1 MNHNS and CDR2 SASEGT come from the germline V gene. Trimming left V 4 bases short and J 2 bases short, with 12 bases between. CDR3 nucleotide sequence: TGTGCCAGCAGTGTGGACCATGGAACCTACGAGCAGTACTTC. It translates to CASSVDHGTYEQYF.

V gene TRBV28 combines with J gene TRBJ1-4; D might be TRBD1 (5 bases). Germline V CDR1 and CDR2: MDHEN, SYDVKM. The V and J ends lost 2 bases and 7 bases respectively, with 8 bases between them. The CDR3 totals 13 residues. CDR3 sequence: CASSLGAVEKLFF. The CDR3 nucleotides are TGTGCCAGCAGTTTAGGGGCAGTTGAAAAACTGTTTTTT.

The chain joins TRBV30 to TRBJ2-5; TRBD2 is a possible D gene (6 bases). Trimming left V 0 bases short and J 0 bases short, with 17 bases between. CDR3 size: 17 residues. Germline-derived CDR1 and CDR2 are GTSNPN and SVGIG (reference sequence). For the CDR3, the DNA is TGTGCCTGGAGTGTAAGTTCCTGGCGGGGCTACCAAGAGACCCAGTACTTC. Translated: CAWSVSSWRGYQETQYF.

The J gene is TRBJ2-2, the V gene TRBV10-3, with 10 bases lining up with TRBD1. The CDR3 runs 14 residues. CDR1 and CDR2 from the germline V gene are ENHRY and SYGVKD. V was pared by 7 bases and J by 5 bases, with 4 bases of the junction left unmatched. CDR3 coding DNA: TGTGCCATCAAGGACAGGGGGAGAACCGGGGAGCTGTTTTTT. Protein product: CAIKDRGRTGELFF.

The CDR3: CASSPLGTGGEKLFF. DNA of the CDR3: TGTGCCAGCAGTCCCCTAGGGACAGGGGGTGAAAAACTGTTTTTT. The chain employs TRBV6-1 and TRBJ1-4, with 11 nucleotides matching TRBD1. CDR1 and CDR2 from the germline V gene are MNHNS and SASEGT. V lost 5 bases and J lost 7; bases outside the gene matches: 6. The CDR3 runs to 15 residues.

J is TRBJ1-1 and V is TRBV5-1, with D uncertain. The ends were cut back, 4 bases at V and 4 bases at J, with 11 bases in the middle. This CDR3 has 13 amino acids. Germline CDR1 SGHRS, CDR2 YFSETQ. CDR3 bases: TGCGCCAGCAGCGACCAGGCGGGCACTGAAGCTTTCTTT. Its protein is CASSDQAGTEAFF.

CDR3 nucleotides: TGCGCCAGCAGCCAAGAGCTGGCAGCCCCTAGCACAGATACGCAGTATTTT. Protein sequence: CASSQELAAPSTDTQYF. The rearrangement uses TRBV4-1 and TRBJ2-3; D is uncertain. The CDR3 totals 17 residues. Trimming took 0 bases from V and 0 from J, leaving 13 bases between them. Per the germline V gene, CDR1 is MGHRA and CDR2 is YSYEKL.

CDR3 in amino acids: CASSLQGGPYYGYTF. CDR3 coding DNA: TGTGCCAGTAGTCTCCAGGGAGGCCCCTACTATGGCTACACCTTC. V is TRBV19 and J is TRBJ1-2, with D possibly TRBD1 on 5 matching bases. The CDR3 spans 15 residues. Trimming shortened V by 5 bases and J by 3 bases, and 16 bases separated the two germline ends. The germline CDR1 and CDR2 sequences are LNHDA and SQIVND (reference sequence). The full variable domain, in which reference TRBV19 and TRBJ1-2 provide the parts outside the CDR3, is DGGITQSPKYLFRKEGQNVTLSCEQNLNHDAMYWYRQDPGQGLRLIYYSQIVNDFQKGDIAEGYSVSREKKESFPLTVTSAQKNPTAFYLCASSLQGGPYYGYTFGSGTRLTVV.

This clone came up many times. The V and J genes are TRBV4-1 and TRBJ2-7; D perhaps matches TRBD2 (6 bases). Germline values: CDR1 MGHRA, CDR2 YSYEKL. Trimming cost V 1 base and J 4 bases, with 11 bases left between them. The CDR3 contains 14 residues. The CDR3 nucleotides read TGCGCCAGCAGCCAAGTCGGGAGCGGGTACGAGCAGTACTTC. It specifies CASSQVGSGYEQYF.

J is TRBJ2-2 and V is TRBV6-4, with TRBD1 identical over 10 bases. The CDR3 runs 17 residues. V shed 0 bases, J shed 1 base, and the junction held 2 bases outside the gene matches. CDR1 and CDR2 (germline): MRHNA, SNTAGT. The CDR3 region has the DNA TGTGCCAGCAGTGACTCAGGACAGGGGGTGAACACCGGGGAGCTGTTTTTT. It translates to CASSDSGQGVNTGELFF.